Below, 22 T cell receptor beta chains from the same sample are listed, as sequenced in a study of Tregs in tolerant kidney transplant recipients (dated by TCRdb to the late 2010s). These receptors have no identified antigens. The library was generated by the immunoSEQ multiplex PCR assay. TCRdb holds this immuneACCESS table with in-frame rearrangements only. Some clones are missing; in checked studies, unresolved V genes explain under half, and the rest has no known cause. This sample has under 50,000 clones in its table, and nearly 97% of those were observed once. The ten largest clones capture 0.37% of the sample. Material: Tregs from blood cultured with allogeneic cells. The receptors were sampled from a human donor in good health.

The table lists this clone with a count of one. The J gene is TRBJ2-6, the V gene TRBV5-1, with 7 bases matching TRBD2. J lost 0 bases, V lost 5 bases, and 5 bases had no gene match. This CDR3 has 16 amino acids. In germline, CDR1 is SGHRS, CDR2 YFSETQ. The CDR3 nucleotides are TGCGCCAGCAGACCAGCGGGGTTCTCTGGGGCCAACGTCCTGACTTTC. Amino acid sequence: CASRPAGFSGANVLTF.

J is TRBJ1-5 and V is TRBV2; D is ambiguous. This CDR3 is built from 15 residues. Looked up from germline, CDR1 is SNHLY and CDR2 is FYNNEI. V was clipped by 4 bases and J by 1 base, with 11 bases between them. The CDR3 region is CASSVGGVSNQPQHF. As DNA, the CDR3 is TGTGCCAGCAGTGTCGGCGGGGTGAGCAATCAGCCCCAGCATTTT.

This rearrangement joins TRBV6-5 to TRBJ2-3; 11 nucleotides align to TRBD1. The CDR3 has 16 amino acids. The V and J ends lost 2 bases and 8 bases, in that order; junction bases with no gene match: 9. Per the germline V gene, CDR1 is MNHEY and CDR2 is SVGAGI. CDR3 amino acids: CASSYILGQGGGTQYF. In DNA, the CDR3 is TGTGCCAGCAGTTACATCTTGGGACAGGGGGGAGGTACGCAGTATTTT.

The gene calls are TRBV7-6 and TRBJ2-5, with 12 bases fitting TRBD2. This CDR3 region has 17 residues. Germline assignment: CDR1 SGHVS and CDR2 FNYEAQ. Germline trimming cut 1 base from V and 2 bases from J; bases unmatched to any gene: 5. The CDR3 nucleotides read TGTGCCAGCAGCTTAGGGATGACTAGCGGGGGACAAGAGACCCAGTACTTC. It specifies CASSLGMTSGGQETQYF.

V and J are TRBV2 and TRBJ1-4; D is unresolved. V lost 4 bases to trimming and J lost 5 bases, with 11 bases between them. Germline values: CDR1 SNHLY, CDR2 FYNNEI. The CDR3 runs to 14 residues. The CDR3 DNA is TGTGCCAGCAGTGCAAAACAGAGAAATGAAAAACTGTTTTTT. Translated, it gives CASSAKQRNEKLFF.

This rearrangement joins TRBV6-1 to TRBJ2-1; D remains ambiguous. CDR1 and CDR2 from the germline V gene are MNHNS and SASEGT. With 8 bases removed from V and 0 bases from J, the gap between germline ends came to 2 bases. The CDR3 contains 11 residues. CDR3 in DNA: TGTGCCAGCGGCTCCTACAATGAGCAGTTCTTC. This gives the protein CASGSYNEQFF.

This chain connects TRBV14 to TRBJ2-7, with D perhaps matching TRBD2 (6 bases). Trimming stripped 4 bases from V and 6 bases from J, with 13 bases between. Germline values: CDR1 SGHDN, CDR2 FVKESK. The CDR3 totals 13 residues. The CDR3 region has the DNA TGTGCCAGCAGCCGGGGAGGTTTTTCCGAGCAGTACTTC. This translates into CASSRGGFSEQYF.

The chain recombines TRBV5-4 with TRBJ1-1; 7 nucleotides align to TRBD1. Germline values: CDR1 SGHNT, CDR2 YYREEE (reference sequence). V lost 3 bases to trimming and J lost 6 bases; unmatched junction nucleotides: 8. CDR3 length: 14 residues. CDR3: CASSSQKGASEAFF. The CDR3 DNA reads TGTGCCAGCAGCTCCCAAAAGGGGGCGTCTGAAGCTTTCTTT. Using reference TRBV5-4 and TRBJ1-1 for the parts outside the CDR3, the full variable domain is ETGVTQSPTHLIKTRGQQVTLRCSSQSGHNTVSWYQQALGQGPQFIFQYYREEENGRGNFPPRFSGLQFPNYSSELNVNALELDDSALYLCASSSQKGASEAFFGQGTRLTVV.

This clone was counted once. The V call is TRBV6-1, the J call TRBJ2-3; 13 bases align to TRBD2. The germline V gene encodes CDR1 MNHNS and CDR2 SASEGT. V gave up 4 bases and J gave up 1 base; unmatched junction bases: 2. This CDR3 has 16 amino acids. Here the CDR3 DNA reads TGTGCCAGCAGTGGAGGACTAGCGGGAGGCACAGATACGCAGTATTTT. It specifies CASSGGLAGGTDTQYF.

The chain links TRBV6-5 to TRBJ1-5; a possible D gene is TRBD1 (5 bases). The V and J ends lost 8 bases and 4 bases respectively, with 15 bases between them. In germline, CDR1 is MNHEY, CDR2 SVGAGI. The CDR3 spans 14 residues. CDR3 bases: TGTGCCAGCTCCCTTTGGGGGGGAAATCAGCCCCAGCATTTT. Encoded protein: CASSLWGGNQPQHF.

This clone was counted once. The V and J genes are TRBV7-9 and TRBJ2-3, with 12 bases fitting TRBD2. The CDR3 totals 16 residues. Trimming at V came to 4 bases and at J to 4 bases, leaving 6 bases not matched to a gene. Germline V CDR1 and CDR2: SEHNR, FQNEAQ (reference sequence). CDR3 region: CASSSLAGGLSDTQYF. CDR3 bases: TGTGCCAGCAGCTCACTAGCGGGGGGCCTTTCAGATACGCAGTATTTT.

CDR3 sequence: CAWTPVGGAGELFF. The CDR3 nucleotides are TGTGCCTGGACCCCCGTGGGAGGGGCAGGGGAGCTGTTTTTT. This chain connects TRBV30 to TRBJ2-2, with TRBD2 matching 7 bases. CDR1 GTSNPN and CDR2 SVGIG come from the germline V gene (reference sequence). The CDR3 covers 14 residues. With 4 bases clipped from V and 8 bases from J, the junction kept 10 bases outside the gene matches. Looking up the rest from reference TRBV30 and TRBJ2-2 gives the full variable domain: SQTIHQWPATLVQPVGSPLSLECTVEGTSNPNLYWYRQAAGRGLQLLFYSVGIGQISSEVPQNLSASRPQDRQFILSSKKLLLSDSGFYLCAWTPVGGAGELFFGEGSRLTVL.

This chain uses TRBV29-1 with TRBJ1-4; 8 bases fit TRBD1. V shed 5 bases, J shed 7 bases, and the junction held 9 bases outside the gene matches. There are 14 residues in the CDR3. CDR1 SQVTM and CDR2 ANQGSEA come from the germline V gene. CDR3 nucleotide sequence: TGCAGCGTTCTCCAGGCGACAGGGGCTGAAAAACTGTTTTTT. Its translation: CSVLQATGAEKLFF.

The chain combines TRBV5-1 with TRBJ2-6; D remains unclear. This CDR3 has 18 amino acids. Trimming stripped 1 base from V and 0 bases from J, with 14 bases between. The V gene's germline CDR1 is SGHRS and CDR2 YFSETQ. For the CDR3, the DNA is TGCGCCAGCAGCTTGCCAACAGTGCCTTCCTCTGGGGCCAACGTCCTGACTTTC. Translation gives CASSLPTVPSSGANVLTF.

This chain links TRBV13 with TRBJ2-6, with D maybe TRBD1 (6 bases). Trimming took off 4 bases at V and 3 bases at J, with 7 bases between the two ends. The germline V gene has CDR1 PRHDT and CDR2 FYEKMQ (reference sequence). This CDR3 spans 14 amino acids. The CDR3 DNA sequence: TGTGCCAGCAGCTCAGGGGTTGGGGCCAACGTCCTGACTTTC. Translating it yields CASSSGVGANVLTF.

V usage is TRBV6-6 and J usage is TRBJ2-2, with 7 bases fitting TRBD2. CDR3 length: 16 residues. V gave up 6 bases and J gave up 1 base; unmatched junction bases: 8. Per the germline V gene, CDR1 is MNHNY and CDR2 is SVGAGI (reference sequence). CDR3 bases: TGTGCCAGCAGCGTCCCTAGCGGAGTGAACACCGGGGAGCTGTTTTTT. It codes for CASSVPSGVNTGELFF.

The rearrangement links TRBV7-8 to TRBJ2-3; maybe TRBD2 (6 bases). Deletions cut 3 bases from V and 6 bases from J, with 13 bases between. This CDR3 is 14 amino acids long. Germline values: CDR1 SGHVS, CDR2 FQNEAQ. The CDR3 DNA sequence: TGTGCCAGCAGCTTCGGGCGCGGGACGGATACGCAGTATTTT. Translating gives CASSFGRGTDTQYF.

The chain uses TRBV2 and TRBJ2-7, with D possibly matching TRBD2 (6 bases). This CDR3 has 12 residues. The germline V gene has CDR1 SNHLY and CDR2 FYNNEI. The V and J ends lost 6 bases and 8 bases respectively, with 14 bases between them. The DNA for the CDR3 is TGTGCCAGCAGCGAGCAGGGACTGCAGCAGTACTTC. Amino acids: CASSEQGLQQYF.

Here the CDR3 DNA reads TGTGCCAGCAGTGCGACAGGGAACACTGAAGCTTTCTTT. Translated: CASSATGNTEAFF. This chain uses TRBV2 with TRBJ1-1, with D possibly TRBD1 on 6 matching bases. CDR1 SNHLY and CDR2 FYNNEI come from the germline V gene. This CDR3 has 13 amino acids. Trimming removed 4 bases from V and 1 base from J, with 7 bases in between.

In its sample, this clone was seen once. This chain joins TRBV19 and TRBJ1-2; D remains unclear. Germline values: CDR1 LNHDA, CDR2 SQIVND (reference sequence). V was clipped by 3 bases and J by 0 bases, with 8 bases between them. The CDR3 spans 14 residues. CDR3 in DNA: TGTGCCAGTAGTATCCGTCCACCTAACTATGGCTACACCTTC. Its translation is CASSIRPPNYGYTF.

The rearrangement links TRBV9 to TRBJ2-3; D not certain. The V gene's germline CDR1 is SGDLS and CDR2 YYNGEE. The V and J ends lost 2 bases and 2 bases respectively, with 9 bases between them. The CDR3 spans 14 residues. The CDR3 sequence is CASSVGRSTDTQYF. CDR3 DNA: TGTGCCAGCAGCGTGGGTCGGTCCACAGATACGCAGTATTTT.

V is TRBV5-1 and J is TRBJ2-1, with 8 bases lining up with TRBD1. CDR1 and CDR2 (germline): SGHRS, YFSETQ. Trimming removed 5 bases from V and 7 bases from J; junction bases left unmatched: 5. CDR3 size: 13 residues. The CDR3 loop is CASRGTGLNEQFF. The CDR3, as DNA: TGCGCCAGCAGGGGGACAGGTCTAAATGAGCAGTTCTTC.